These 2 T cell receptor beta chains originate from one sample sequenced in a study of regulatory T cells in long-lasting Graves disease. Relying on iRepertoire HTBI primers and Arm-PCR of CDR3 regions, the team built TCR beta libraries. TCRdb reprocessed the multiplex PCR reads via MiXCR and lists one record per CDR3 protein. The sample contains 400,000 to 550,000 distinct CDR3 sequences, around 17% of which appear only once. Described time point: newly diagnosed GD, antithyroid drugs for less than 3 months. TCR sequences were obtained from RNA taken from PBMCs. These data were also reused for a study on T cells in Graves' hyperthyroidism and ophthalmopathy.

The specimen comprised peripheral blood mononuclear cells (PBMCs), sampled at new diagnosis, from a patient treated with antithyroid drugs. The receptor set was obtained from a woman aged 18-29 years with Graves disease.

This clonotype came up many times. V gene TRBV6-1 combines with J gene TRBJ1-5, with D perhaps TRBD1 (6 bases). Trimming cost V 6 bases and J 0 bases, with 12 bases left between them. The CDR3 is made up of 15 amino acids. Germline V gene lookup returns CDR1 MNHNS and CDR2 SASEGT. The CDR3 DNA sequence: TGTGCCAGCAGGGTACAGGGCAGTAGCAATCAGCCCCAGCATTTT. It codes for CASRVQGSSNQPQHF.

The J gene is TRBJ1-2, the V gene TRBV14; 7 nucleotides align to TRBD1. Trimming removed 0 bases from V and 4 bases from J; junction bases left unmatched: 11. CDR3 length: 17 amino acids. The V gene's germline CDR1 is SGHDN and CDR2 FVKESK. The CDR3 nucleotides read TGTGCCAGCAGCCAAGACAGGGACAGCCTGGCCCTCTATGGCTACACCTTC. It specifies CASSQDRDSLALYGYTF. Full variable domain (outside the CDR3, taken from reference TRBV14 and TRBJ1-2): EAGVTQFPSHSVIEKGQTVTLRCDPISGHDNLYWYRRVMGKEIKFLLHFVKESKQDESGMPNNRFLAERTGGTYSTLKVQPAELEDSGVYFCASSQDRDSLALYGYTFGSGTRLTVV.